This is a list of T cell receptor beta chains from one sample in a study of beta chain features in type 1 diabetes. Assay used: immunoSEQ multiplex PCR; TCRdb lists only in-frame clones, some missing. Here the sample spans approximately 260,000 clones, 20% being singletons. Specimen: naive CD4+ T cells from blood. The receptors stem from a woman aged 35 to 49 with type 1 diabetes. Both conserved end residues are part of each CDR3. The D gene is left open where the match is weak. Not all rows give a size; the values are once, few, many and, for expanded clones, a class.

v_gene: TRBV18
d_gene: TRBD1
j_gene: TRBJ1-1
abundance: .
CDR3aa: CASGGQGDTEAFF
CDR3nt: TGTGCCAGCGGGGGACAGGGGGACACTGAAGCTTTCTTT

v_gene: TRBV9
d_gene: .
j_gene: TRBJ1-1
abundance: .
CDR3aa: CASSGTAGATTEAFF
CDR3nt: TGTGCCAGCAGCGGGACCGCAGGGGCGACCACTGAAGCTTTCTTT

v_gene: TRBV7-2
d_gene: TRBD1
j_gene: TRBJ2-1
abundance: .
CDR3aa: CASSVLQGIYNEQFF
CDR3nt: TGTGCCAGCAGCGTTCTACAGGGGATATACAATGAGCAGTTCTTC

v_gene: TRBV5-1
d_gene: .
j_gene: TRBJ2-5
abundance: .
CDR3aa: CASSPVGGQETQYF
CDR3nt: TGCGCCAGCAGCCCCGTAGGAGGACAAGAGACCCAGTACTTC

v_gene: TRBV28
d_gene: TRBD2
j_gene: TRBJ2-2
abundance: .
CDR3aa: CASSRLAGTGELFF
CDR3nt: TGTGCCAGCAGCCGACTAGCGGGAACCGGGGAGCTGTTTTTT

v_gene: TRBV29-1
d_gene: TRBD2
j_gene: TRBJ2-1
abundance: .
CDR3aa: CSVTPSGSFSNEQFF
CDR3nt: TGCAGCGTCACCCCTAGCGGGAGTTTTAGTAATGAGCAGTTCTTC

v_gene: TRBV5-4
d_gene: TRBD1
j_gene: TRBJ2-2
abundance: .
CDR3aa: CASSSRQGANTGELFF
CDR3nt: TGTGCCAGCAGCTCTAGACAGGGGGCGAACACCGGGGAGCTGTTTTTT

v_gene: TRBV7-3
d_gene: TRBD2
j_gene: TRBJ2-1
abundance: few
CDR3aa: CASSLVVPLAGGYNEQFF
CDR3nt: TGTGCCAGCAGCTTAGTCGTCCCACTAGCGGGAGGGTACAATGAGCAGTTCTTC

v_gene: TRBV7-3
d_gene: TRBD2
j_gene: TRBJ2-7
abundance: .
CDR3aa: CASRSGTSGTFGEQYF
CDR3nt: TGTGCCAGCAGATCCGGGACTAGCGGAACGTTTGGGGAGCAGTACTTC

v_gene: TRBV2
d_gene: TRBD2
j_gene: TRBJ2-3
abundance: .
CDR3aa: CASSSRGSGTDTQYF
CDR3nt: TGTGCCAGCAGTTCGCGGGGGAGCGGCACAGATACGCAGTATTTT

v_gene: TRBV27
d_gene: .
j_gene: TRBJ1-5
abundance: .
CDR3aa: CASSRDTNQPQHF
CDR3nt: TGTGCCAGCAGCCGGGACACTAATCAGCCCCAGCATTTT

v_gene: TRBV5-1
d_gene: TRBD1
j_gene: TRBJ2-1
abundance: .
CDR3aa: CASSFGQDYNEQFF
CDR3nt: TGCGCCAGCAGCTTCGGACAGGATTACAATGAGCAGTTCTTC

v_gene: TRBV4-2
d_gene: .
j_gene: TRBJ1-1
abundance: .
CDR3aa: CASSQVIETGTFF
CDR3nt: TGTGCCAGCAGCCAAGTAATCGAGACGGGAACTTTCTTT

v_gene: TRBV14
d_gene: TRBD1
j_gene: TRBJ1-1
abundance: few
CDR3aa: CASRGQGRNTEAFF
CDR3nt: TGTGCCAGCAGGGGACAGGGGAGGAACACTGAAGCTTTCTTT

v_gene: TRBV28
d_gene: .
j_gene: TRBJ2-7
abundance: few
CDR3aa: CASIGRGYEQYF
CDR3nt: TGTGCCAGCATAGGCAGGGGCTACGAGCAGTACTTC

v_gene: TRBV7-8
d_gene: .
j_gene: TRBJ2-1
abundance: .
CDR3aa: CASSLAQSRYEQFF
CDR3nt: TGTGCCAGCAGCTTAGCGCAGTCTCGATATGAGCAGTTCTTC

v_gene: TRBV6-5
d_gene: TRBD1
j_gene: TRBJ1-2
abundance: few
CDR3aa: CASSYSDRAQGGYTF
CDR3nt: TGTGCCAGCAGTTACTCCGACAGGGCCCAAGGAGGCTACACCTTC

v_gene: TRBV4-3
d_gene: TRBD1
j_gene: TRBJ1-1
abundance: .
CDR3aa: CASSQDGRGFTEAFF
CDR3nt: TGCGCCAGCAGCCAAGATGGCAGGGGGTTCACTGAAGCTTTCTTT

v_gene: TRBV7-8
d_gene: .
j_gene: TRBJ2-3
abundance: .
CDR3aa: CASSLFGTDTQYF
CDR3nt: TGTGCCAGCAGCTTATTCGGCACAGATACGCAGTATTTT

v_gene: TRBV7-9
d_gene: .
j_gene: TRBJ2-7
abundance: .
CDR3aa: CASREGSREQYF
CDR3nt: TGTGCCAGCAGGGAGGGAAGTCGCGAGCAGTACTTC

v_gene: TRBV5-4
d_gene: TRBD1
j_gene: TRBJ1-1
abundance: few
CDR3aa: CASSLGGGNTEAFF
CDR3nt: TGTGCCAGCAGCTTAGGGGGCGGGAACACTGAAGCTTTCTTT

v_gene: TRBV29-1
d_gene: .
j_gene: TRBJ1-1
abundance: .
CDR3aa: CSVEDRVRAFF
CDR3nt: TGCAGCGTTGAAGACAGGGTGCGAGCTTTCTTT

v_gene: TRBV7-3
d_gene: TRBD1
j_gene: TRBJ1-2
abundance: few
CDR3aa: CASSSATGNGYTF
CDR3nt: TGTGCCAGCAGCTCAGCGACAGGGAATGGCTACACCTTC

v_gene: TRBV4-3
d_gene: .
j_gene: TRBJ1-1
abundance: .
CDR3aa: CASSRVVTNTEAFF
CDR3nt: TGCGCCAGCAGCCGAGTTGTTACGAACACTGAAGCTTTCTTT

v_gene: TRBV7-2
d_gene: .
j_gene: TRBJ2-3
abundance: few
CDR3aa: CASSLGGYTDTQYF
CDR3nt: TGTGCCAGCAGCTTAGGAGGGTACACAGATACGCAGTATTTT

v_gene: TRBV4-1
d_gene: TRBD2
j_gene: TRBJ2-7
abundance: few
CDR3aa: CASSGGAGGPLNEQYF
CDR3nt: TGCGCCAGCAGCGGGGGGGCGGGAGGGCCTCTAAACGAGCAGTACTTC

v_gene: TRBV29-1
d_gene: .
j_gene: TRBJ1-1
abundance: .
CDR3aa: CSAFLIITGRAFF
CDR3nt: TGCAGCGCATTTTTAATAATTACAGGGCGAGCTTTCTTT

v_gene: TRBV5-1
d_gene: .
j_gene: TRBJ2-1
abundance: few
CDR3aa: CASSFEGSSYNEQFF
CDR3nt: TGCGCCAGCAGCTTTGAGGGAAGCTCCTACAATGAGCAGTTCTTC

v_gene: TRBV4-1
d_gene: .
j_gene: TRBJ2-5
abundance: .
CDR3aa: CASSRREEETQYF
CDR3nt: TGCGCCAGCAGCCGTCGGGAAGAAGAGACCCAGTACTTC

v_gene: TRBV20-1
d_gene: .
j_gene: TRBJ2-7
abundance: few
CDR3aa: CSAADSYEQYF
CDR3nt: TGCAGTGCTGCCGACAGCTACGAGCAGTACTTC

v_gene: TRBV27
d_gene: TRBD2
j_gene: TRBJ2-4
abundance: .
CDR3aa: CASSRPGLEGKNIQYF
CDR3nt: TGTGCCAGCAGTCGGCCGGGACTAGAGGGCAAAAACATTCAGTACTTC

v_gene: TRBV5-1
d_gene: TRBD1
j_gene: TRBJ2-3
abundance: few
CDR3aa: CASSRDQTGGAADTQYF
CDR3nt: TGCGCCAGCAGCCGCGACCAGACAGGGGGCGCGGCAGATACGCAGTATTTT

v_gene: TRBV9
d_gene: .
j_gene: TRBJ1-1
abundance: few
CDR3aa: CASSVDQGAGREAFF
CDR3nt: TGTGCCAGCAGCGTAGATCAAGGCGCCGGGAGGGAAGCTTTCTTT

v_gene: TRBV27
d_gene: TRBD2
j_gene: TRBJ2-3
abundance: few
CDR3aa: CASSVQFPGGLGADTQYF
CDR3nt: TGTGCCAGCAGTGTCCAATTCCCGGGGGGGCTTGGAGCAGATACGCAGTATTTT

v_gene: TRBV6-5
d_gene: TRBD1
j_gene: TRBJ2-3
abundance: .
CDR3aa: CASSYRGTGEDTQYF
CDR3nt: TGTGCCAGCAGTTACCGGGGGACAGGGGAAGATACGCAGTATTTT